This passage covers 3 T cell receptor beta chains from one sample sequenced in a study of T cell clones after liver transplantation. Measured with immunoSEQ multiplex PCR; TCRdb has only the in-frame clones, and not every one. This repertoire shows about 74,000 clones, 75% to 90% found once; its top ten account for approximately 0.55%. The specimen comprised CD4+ T cells from blood, sampled before liver transplant. All receptors derive from a human donor who received a liver transplant.

This chain uses TRBV11-2 with TRBJ1-1, with D unresolved. The CDR3 loop spans 16 amino acids. Germline CDR1 is SGHAT and CDR2 is FQNNGV. Trimming left V 5 bases short and J 1 base short, with 17 bases between. CDR3 protein: CASSPILRGGNTEAFF. CDR3 DNA: TGTGCCAGCAGCCCAATCTTGCGGGGAGGGAACACTGAAGCTTTCTTT.

This chain links TRBV5-4 with TRBJ2-5; no definite D call. Germline V gene lookup returns CDR1 SGHNT and CDR2 YYREEE (reference sequence). This CDR3 has 15 amino acids. The ends were cut back, 3 bases at V and 2 bases at J, with 14 bases in the middle. CDR3 nucleotides: TGTGCCAGCAGCTACGGCGTAAGGGCTCAAGAGACCCAGTACTTC. Translated: CASSYGVRAQETQYF.

The V call is TRBV2, the J call TRBJ2-1; tentatively, D is TRBD1 (6 bases). The CDR3 loop spans 14 amino acids. The V gene's germline CDR1 is SNHLY and CDR2 FYNNEI. Trimming removed 8 bases at V and 5 bases at J, with 16 bases between. CDR3 DNA sequence: TGTGCCAGCGCCTCCCGACAGGTGCACAATGAGCAGTTCTTC. Protein: CASASRQVHNEQFF. Drawing the rest from reference TRBV2 and TRBJ2-1, the complete variable domain is EPEVTQTPSHQVTQMGQEVILRCVPISNHLYFYWYRQILGQKVEFLVSFYNNEISEKSEIFDDQFSVERPDGSNFTLKIRSTKLEDSAMYFCASASRQVHNEQFFGPGTRLTVL.